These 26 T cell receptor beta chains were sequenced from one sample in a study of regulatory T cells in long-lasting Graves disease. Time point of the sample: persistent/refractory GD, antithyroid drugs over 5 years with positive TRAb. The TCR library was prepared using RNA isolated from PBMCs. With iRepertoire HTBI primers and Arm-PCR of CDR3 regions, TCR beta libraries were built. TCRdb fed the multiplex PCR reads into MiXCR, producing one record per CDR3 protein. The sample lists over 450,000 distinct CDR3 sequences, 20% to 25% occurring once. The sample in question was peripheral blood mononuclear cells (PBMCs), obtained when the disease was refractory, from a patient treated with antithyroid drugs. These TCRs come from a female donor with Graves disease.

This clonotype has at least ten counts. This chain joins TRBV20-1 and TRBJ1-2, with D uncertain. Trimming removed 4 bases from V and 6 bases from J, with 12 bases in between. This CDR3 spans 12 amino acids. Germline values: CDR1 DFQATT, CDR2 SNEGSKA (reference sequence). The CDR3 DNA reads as TGCAGTGCTAAAATCCATGCGCATGGCTACACCTTC. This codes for CSAKIHAHGYTF.

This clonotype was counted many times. The CDR3 bases are TGCAGCTCCCGGGACAGGGCAAATGAAAAACTGTTTTTT. Translation gives CSSRDRANEKLFF. The chain is built from TRBV29-1 and TRBJ1-4; 9 nucleotides agree with TRBD1. V dropped 8 bases and J dropped 5; count of bases not matched to a gene: 6. The CDR3 is 13 residues long. CDR1 and CDR2 from the germline V gene are SQVTM and ANQGSEA.

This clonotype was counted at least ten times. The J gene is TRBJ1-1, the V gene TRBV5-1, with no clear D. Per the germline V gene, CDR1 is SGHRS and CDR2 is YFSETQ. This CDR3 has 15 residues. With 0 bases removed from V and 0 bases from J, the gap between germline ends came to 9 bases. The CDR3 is CASSLGQNMNTEAFF. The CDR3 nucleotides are TGCGCCAGCAGCTTGGGCCAGAACATGAACACTGAAGCTTTCTTT.

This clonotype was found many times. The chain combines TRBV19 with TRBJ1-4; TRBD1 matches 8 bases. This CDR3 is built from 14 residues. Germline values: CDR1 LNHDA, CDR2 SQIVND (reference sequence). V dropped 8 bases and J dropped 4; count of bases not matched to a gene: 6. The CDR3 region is CASRRTGSNEKLFF. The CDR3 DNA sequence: TGTGCCAGTCGAAGGACAGGGAGTAATGAAAAACTGTTTTTT.

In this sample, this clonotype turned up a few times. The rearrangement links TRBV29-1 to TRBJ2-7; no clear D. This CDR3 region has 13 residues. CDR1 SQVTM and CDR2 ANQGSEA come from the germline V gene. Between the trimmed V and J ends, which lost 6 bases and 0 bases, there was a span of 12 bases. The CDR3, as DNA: TGCAGCGTCAGTGGGGATAACTCCTACGAGCAGTACTTC. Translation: CSVSGDNSYEQYF.

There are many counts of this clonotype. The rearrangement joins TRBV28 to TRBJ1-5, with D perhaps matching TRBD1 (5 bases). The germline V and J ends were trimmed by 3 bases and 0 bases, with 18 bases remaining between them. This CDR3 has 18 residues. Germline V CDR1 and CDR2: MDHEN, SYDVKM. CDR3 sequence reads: CASSLATGVGDSNQPQHF. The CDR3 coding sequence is TGTGCCAGCAGTTTGGCCACAGGCGTCGGAGATAGCAATCAGCCCCAGCATTTT.

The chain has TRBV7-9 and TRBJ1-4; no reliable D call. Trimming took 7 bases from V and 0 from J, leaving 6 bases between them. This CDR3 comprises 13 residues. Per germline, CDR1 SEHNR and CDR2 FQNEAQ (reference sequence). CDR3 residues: CASTTATNEKLFF. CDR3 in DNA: TGTGCCAGCACGACCGCAACTAATGAAAAACTGTTTTTT.

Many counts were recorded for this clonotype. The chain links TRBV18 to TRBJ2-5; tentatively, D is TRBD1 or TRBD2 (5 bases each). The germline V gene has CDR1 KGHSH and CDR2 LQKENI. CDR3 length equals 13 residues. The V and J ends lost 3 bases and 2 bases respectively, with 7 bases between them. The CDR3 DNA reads TGTGCCAGCTCACCGTGGGGGCAAGAGACCCAGTACTTC. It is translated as CASSPWGQETQYF.

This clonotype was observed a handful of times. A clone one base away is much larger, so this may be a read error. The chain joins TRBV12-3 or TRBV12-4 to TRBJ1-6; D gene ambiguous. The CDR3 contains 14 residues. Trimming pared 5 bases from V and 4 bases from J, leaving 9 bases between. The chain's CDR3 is CASSLQQYNSPLHF. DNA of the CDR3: TGTGCCAGCAGTCTTCAACAGTATAATTCACCCCTCCACTTT.

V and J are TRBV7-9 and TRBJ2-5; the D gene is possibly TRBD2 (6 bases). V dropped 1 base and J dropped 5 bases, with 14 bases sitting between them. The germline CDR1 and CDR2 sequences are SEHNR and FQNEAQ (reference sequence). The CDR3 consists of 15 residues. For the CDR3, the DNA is TGTGCCAGCAGCTTAGTCGAGGGCGGAGGGGAGACCCAGTACTTC. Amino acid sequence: CASSLVEGGGETQYF.

CDR3 protein: CSAANLRGDTEAFF. CDR3 bases: TGCAGTGCTGCTAATCTAAGGGGGGACACTGAAGCTTTCTTT. V gene TRBV20-1 combines with J gene TRBJ1-1; tentative D call: TRBD1 (6 bases). Germline V gene sequence: CDR1 DFQATT, CDR2 SNEGSKA (reference sequence). This CDR3 contains 14 residues. With 5 bases removed from V and 3 bases from J, the gap between germline ends came to 16 bases.

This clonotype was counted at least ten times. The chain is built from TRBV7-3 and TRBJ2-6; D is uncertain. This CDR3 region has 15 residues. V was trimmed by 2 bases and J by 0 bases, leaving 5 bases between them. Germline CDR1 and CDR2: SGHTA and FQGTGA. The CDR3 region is CASSLYASGANVLTF. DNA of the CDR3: TGTGCCAGCAGCTTATACGCCTCTGGGGCCAACGTCCTGACTTTC.

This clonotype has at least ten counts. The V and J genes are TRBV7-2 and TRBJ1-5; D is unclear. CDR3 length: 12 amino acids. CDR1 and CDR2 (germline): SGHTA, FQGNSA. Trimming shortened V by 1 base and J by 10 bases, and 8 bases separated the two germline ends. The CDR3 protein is CASSLGGRPQHF. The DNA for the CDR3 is TGTGCCAGCAGCTTAGGCGGACGCCCCCAGCATTTT.

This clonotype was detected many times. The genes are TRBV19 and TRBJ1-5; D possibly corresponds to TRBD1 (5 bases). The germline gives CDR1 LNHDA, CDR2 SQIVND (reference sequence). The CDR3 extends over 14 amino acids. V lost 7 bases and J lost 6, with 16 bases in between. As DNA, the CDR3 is TGTGCCAGTATCTCGTCAGGGTTCGGTCAGCCCCAGCATTTT. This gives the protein CASISSGFGQPQHF.

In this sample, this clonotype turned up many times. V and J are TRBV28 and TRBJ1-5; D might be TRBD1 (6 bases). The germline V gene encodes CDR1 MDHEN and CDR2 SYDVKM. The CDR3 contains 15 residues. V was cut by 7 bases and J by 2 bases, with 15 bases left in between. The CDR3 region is CASNEQGGGNQPQHF. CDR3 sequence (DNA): TGTGCCAGCAACGAACAGGGCGGCGGCAATCAGCCCCAGCATTTT.

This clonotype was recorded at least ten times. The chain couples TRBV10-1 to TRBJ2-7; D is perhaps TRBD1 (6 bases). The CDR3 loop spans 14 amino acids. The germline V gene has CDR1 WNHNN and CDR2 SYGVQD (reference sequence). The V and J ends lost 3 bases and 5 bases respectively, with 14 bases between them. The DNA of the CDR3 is TGCGCCAGCAGTGATGGACAGTCTATCGACGAGCAGTACTTC. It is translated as CASSDGQSIDEQYF.

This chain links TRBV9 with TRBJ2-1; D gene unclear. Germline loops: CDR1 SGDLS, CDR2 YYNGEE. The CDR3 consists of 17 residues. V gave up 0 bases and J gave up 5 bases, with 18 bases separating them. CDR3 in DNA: TGTGCCAGCAGCGTAGCTTCCGGCGGCCCAAGGAACAATGAGCAGTTCTTC. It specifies CASSVASGGPRNNEQFF.

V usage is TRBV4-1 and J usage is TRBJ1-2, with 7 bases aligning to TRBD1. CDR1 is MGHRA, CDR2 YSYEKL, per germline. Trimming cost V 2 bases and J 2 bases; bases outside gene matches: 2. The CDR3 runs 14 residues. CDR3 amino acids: CASSQLQGNYGYTF. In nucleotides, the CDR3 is TGCGCCAGCAGCCAACTACAGGGGAACTATGGCTACACCTTC.

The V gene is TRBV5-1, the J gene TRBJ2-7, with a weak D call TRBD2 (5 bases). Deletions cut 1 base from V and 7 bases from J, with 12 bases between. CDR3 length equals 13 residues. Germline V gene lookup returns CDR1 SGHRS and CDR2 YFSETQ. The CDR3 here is CASSLLQSGEQYF. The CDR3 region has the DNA TGCGCCAGCAGCTTGTTGCAATCGGGGGAGCAGTACTTC.

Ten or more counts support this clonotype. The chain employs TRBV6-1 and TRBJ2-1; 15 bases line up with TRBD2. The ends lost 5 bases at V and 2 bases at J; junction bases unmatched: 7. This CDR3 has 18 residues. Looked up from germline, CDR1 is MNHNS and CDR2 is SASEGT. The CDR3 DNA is TGTGCCAGCAGTAGAGGGACTAGCGGGAGGCCCCCCTACAATGAGCAGTTCTTC. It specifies CASSRGTSGRPPYNEQFF.

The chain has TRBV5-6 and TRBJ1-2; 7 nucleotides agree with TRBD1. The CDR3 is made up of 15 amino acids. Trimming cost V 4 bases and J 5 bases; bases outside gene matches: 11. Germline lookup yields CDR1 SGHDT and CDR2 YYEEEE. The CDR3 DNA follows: TGTGCCAGCAGCGCAGTCAGGGGGTCTTCGTATGGCTACACCTTC. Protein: CASSAVRGSSYGYTF.

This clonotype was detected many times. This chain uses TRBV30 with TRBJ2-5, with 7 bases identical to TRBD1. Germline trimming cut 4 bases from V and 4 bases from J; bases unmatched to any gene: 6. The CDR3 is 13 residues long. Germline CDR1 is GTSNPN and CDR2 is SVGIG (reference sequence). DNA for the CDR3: TGTGCCTGGACAAGACAGGGTGGAGAGACCCAGTACTTC. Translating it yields CAWTRQGGETQYF.

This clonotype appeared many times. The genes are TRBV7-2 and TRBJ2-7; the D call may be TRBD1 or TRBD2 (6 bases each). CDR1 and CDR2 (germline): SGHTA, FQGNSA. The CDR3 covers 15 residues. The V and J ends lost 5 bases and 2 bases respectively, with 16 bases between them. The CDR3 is CASSPSSGAAYEQYF. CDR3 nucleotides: TGTGCCAGCAGCCCTAGTTCGGGGGCTGCCTACGAGCAGTACTTC.

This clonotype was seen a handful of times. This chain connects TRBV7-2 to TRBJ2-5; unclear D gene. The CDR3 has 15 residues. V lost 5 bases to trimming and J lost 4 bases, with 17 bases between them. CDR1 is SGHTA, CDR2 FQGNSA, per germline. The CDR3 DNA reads TGTGCCAGCAGCCCCTCCCGGGTCCCTGGAGAGACCCAGTACTTC. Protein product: CASSPSRVPGETQYF.

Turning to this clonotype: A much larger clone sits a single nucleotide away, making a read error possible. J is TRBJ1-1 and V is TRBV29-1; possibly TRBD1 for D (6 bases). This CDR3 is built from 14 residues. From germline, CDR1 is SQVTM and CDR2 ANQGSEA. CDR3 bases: TGCAGCGTTGAAGTAGACAGGCGGAACACTGAAGCTTCCTTT. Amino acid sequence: CSVEVDRRNTEASF.

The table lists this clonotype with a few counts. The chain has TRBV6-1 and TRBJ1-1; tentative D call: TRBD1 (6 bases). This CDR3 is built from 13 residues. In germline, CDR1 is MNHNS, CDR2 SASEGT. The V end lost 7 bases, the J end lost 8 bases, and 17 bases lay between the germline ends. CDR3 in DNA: TGTGCCAGCAAAAACAGGGTGAACGGGGAAGCTTTCTTT. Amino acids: CASKNRVNGEAFF.